This entry lists 8 T cell receptor beta chains sequenced from one sample in a study of regulatory T cells in long-lasting Graves disease. Time point defined: newly diagnosed GD, antithyroid drugs for less than 3 months. From PBMCs, RNA was extracted and then used to make the TCR library. Construction of the TCR beta libraries employed iRepertoire HTBI primers in conjunction with Arm-PCR of CDR3 regions. One entry per CDR3 protein results from TCRdb running MiXCR on the multiplex PCR reads. The table includes some 500,000 distinct CDR3 sequences, 13% detected once. The sample was also reused in another study, on T cells in Graves' hyperthyroidism and ophthalmopathy.

Sample: peripheral blood mononuclear cells (PBMCs), taken at new diagnosis, from a patient treated with antithyroid drugs. Receptors were obtained from a man under 40 with Graves disease.

The rearrangement uses TRBV5-1 and TRBJ2-7; D may match TRBD1 or TRBD2 (5 bases each). This CDR3 region has 15 residues. Germline-derived CDR1 and CDR2 are SGHRS and YFSETQ. V was pared by 4 bases and J by 3 bases, with 17 bases between. The CDR3 spells CASSRGDRQIYEQYF. The CDR3 DNA reads TGCGCCAGCAGCAGAGGGGACCGCCAGATCTACGAGCAGTACTTC.

At least ten counts were recorded for this clonotype. The V gene is TRBV20-1, the J gene TRBJ1-2; tentatively, D is TRBD1 (6 bases). V dropped 1 base and J dropped 8 bases, with 20 bases sitting between them. Per the germline V gene, CDR1 is DFQATT and CDR2 is SNEGSKA (reference sequence). This CDR3 has 15 residues. DNA of the CDR3: TGCAGTGCTAGAGCCCCGGGGGCCGTTAAAGGGGGCTACACCTTC. This gives the protein CSARAPGAVKGGYTF.

Ten or more counts support this clonotype. The chain uses TRBV20-1 and TRBJ2-5; TRBD1 aligns across 10 bases. Germline V gene lookup returns CDR1 DFQATT and CDR2 SNEGSKA (reference sequence). With 7 bases clipped from V and 5 bases from J, the junction kept 19 bases outside the gene matches. This CDR3 is 17 amino acids long. DNA for the CDR3: TGCAGTGTTTCCGATTTTGACCGGGACAGGGGCGGGGAGACCCAGTACTTC. It specifies CSVSDFDRDRGGETQYF.

This clonotype has ten or more counts. The V gene is TRBV28, the J gene TRBJ1-3; tentative D call: TRBD1 (5 bases). Germline values: CDR1 MDHEN, CDR2 SYDVKM. V lost 1 base and J lost 11, with 18 bases in between. The CDR3 sequence is 15 residues long. The CDR3 DNA reads as TGTGCCAGCAGTTTATCGACGGGACGGAAAGTTGCCATATATTTT. This translates into CASSLSTGRKVAIYF.

The table lists this clonotype with many counts. The chain employs TRBV20-1 and TRBJ1-1; D perhaps matches TRBD1 (5 bases). The length of the CDR3 is 13 residues. The V end lost 3 bases, the J end lost 3 bases, and 11 bases lay between the germline ends. Germline CDR1 and CDR2: DFQATT and SNEGSKA (reference sequence). As DNA, the CDR3 is TGCAGTGCTAGGGGGGAGGAATACACTGAAGCTTTCTTT. The encoded protein is CSARGEEYTEAFF.

This chain uses TRBV20-1 with TRBJ2-5; 8 bases map to TRBD2. This CDR3 region has 13 residues. The junction had 8 bases not matched to a gene; V was cut back by 6 bases and J by 5 bases. The germline gives CDR1 DFQATT, CDR2 SNEGSKA (reference sequence). CDR3 nucleotides: TGCAGTGCCGCCGGGACTAGAGAGGAGACCCAGTACTTC. The encoded protein is CSAAGTREETQYF.

At least ten counts were recorded for this clonotype. The V gene is TRBV6-1, the J gene TRBJ2-1; 7 nucleotides match TRBD2. The CDR3 extends over 15 amino acids. Losses at the gene ends were 5 bases for V and 5 bases for J; bases not matched to a gene: 9. Germline loops: CDR1 MNHNS, CDR2 SASEGT. CDR3 nucleotides: TGTGCCAGCAGTAAAGTAGGGAGGGGACACAATGAGCAGTTCTTC. This encodes CASSKVGRGHNEQFF.

At least ten counts were recorded for this clonotype. V gene TRBV12-3 or TRBV12-4 combines with J gene TRBJ2-5, with 7 bases identical to TRBD2. V lost 6 bases and J lost 2; bases outside the gene matches: 9. The CDR3 has 15 residues. The DNA of the CDR3 is TGTGCCAGCAGCGGTGCTAGCGGTATACAAGAGACCCAGTACTTC. It is translated as CASSGASGIQETQYF.